The present T cell receptor beta chain was sequenced within a study of blood T cell repertoires in COVID-19. Study-level information: Among Cohort 3 donors, those recovered had two negative PCRs, clearance, or symptom resolution. In each case, the material was cDNA or gDNA derived from T cells, B-cell-depleted T cells, or PBMCs.

Germline assignment: CDR1 SGHRS and CDR2 YFSETQ. The CDR3 runs 14 residues. Trimming left V 0 bases short and J 2 bases short, with 8 bases between. Grouping used clinical history reported by participants in a survey and questionnaire. In the study's own analysis: Quantification of nucleated cells was approximated via reference gene primer amplification. Using immunoSEQ multiplex PCR, the repertoire was profiled, and TCRdb retains in-frame clones only, with some absent. The D gene and trimming were derived from the DNA, and the V and J assignments and clone size from that table. The repertoire consists of about 400,000 clones, with around 87% occurring once and the leading ten covering roughly 2%.

The sequence derives from a man aged 40-49 years in a cohort exposed to, infected with or recovered from COVID-19 (not recorded which). V usage is TRBV5-1 and J usage is TRBJ1-2; weak D call: TRBD1 (5 bases). The sequenced sample was PBMCs or T cells enriched from blood (not recorded which). The CDR3: CASSLESGNYGYTF. CDR3 coding DNA: TGCGCCAGCAGCTTGGAGTCAGGGAACTATGGCTACACCTTC.